The 2 T cell receptor beta chains reported below all come from one sample, sequenced in a study of PD-L1 blockade in urothelial cancer. The repertoire was sequenced with immunoSEQ multiplex PCR; TCRdb's copy has only in-frame clones and lacks some. The sample includes roughly 30,000 clones, 75% to 90% of them seen just once. Time point reported: pretreatment peripheral blood. This material consisted of PBMCs, taken around atezolizumab (anti-PD-L1) treatment. The source is a man between 60 and 75 years old with urothelial cancer.

The CDR3 region has the DNA TGTGCTAGTGGTTTGGTATATAAGGGGACTAGCTACGAGCAGTACTTC. This codes for CASGLVYKGTSYEQYF. This sequence joins TRBV12-5 and TRBJ2-7; 8 positions agree with TRBD2. Unmatched junction bases numbered 7, after V lost 0 bases and J lost 3 bases. Looked up from germline, CDR1 is LGHNT and CDR2 is FRNRAP. This CDR3 region has 16 residues.

This clone was seen only once. The chain is built from TRBV15 and TRBJ2-2; a weak D match, TRBD2 (6 bases). The germline V gene encodes CDR1 LNHNV and CDR2 YYDKDF (reference sequence). Between the trimmed V and J ends, which lost 4 bases and 1 base, there was a span of 10 bases. The CDR3 is 15 amino acids. For the CDR3, the DNA is TGTGCCACCAGCATTTTAGCGGTGAACACCGGGGAGCTGTTTTTT. Translation: CATSILAVNTGELFF.